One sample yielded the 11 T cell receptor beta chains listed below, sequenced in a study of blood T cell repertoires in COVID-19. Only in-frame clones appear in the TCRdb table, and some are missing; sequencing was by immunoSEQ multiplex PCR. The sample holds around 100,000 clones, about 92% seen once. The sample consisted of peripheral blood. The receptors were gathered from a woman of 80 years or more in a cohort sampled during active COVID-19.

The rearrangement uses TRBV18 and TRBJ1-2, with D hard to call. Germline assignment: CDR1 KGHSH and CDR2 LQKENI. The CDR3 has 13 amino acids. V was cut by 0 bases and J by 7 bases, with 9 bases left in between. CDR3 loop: CASSPPSVVGYTF. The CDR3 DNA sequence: TGTGCCAGCTCACCACCCTCGGTGGTTGGCTACACCTTC.

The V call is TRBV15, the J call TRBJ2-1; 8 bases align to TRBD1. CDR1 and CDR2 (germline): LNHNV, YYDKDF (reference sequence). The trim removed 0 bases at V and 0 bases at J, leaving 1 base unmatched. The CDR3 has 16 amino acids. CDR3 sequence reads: CATSRDQGASYNEQFF. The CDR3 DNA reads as TGTGCCACCAGCAGAGATCAGGGGGCCTCCTACAATGAGCAGTTCTTC.

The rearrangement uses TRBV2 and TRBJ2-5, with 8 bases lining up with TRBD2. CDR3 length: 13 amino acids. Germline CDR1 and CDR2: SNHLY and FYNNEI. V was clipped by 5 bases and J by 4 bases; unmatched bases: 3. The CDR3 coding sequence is TGTGCCAGCAGTCCCCTAGCGGGAGAGACCCAGTACTTC. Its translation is CASSPLAGETQYF.

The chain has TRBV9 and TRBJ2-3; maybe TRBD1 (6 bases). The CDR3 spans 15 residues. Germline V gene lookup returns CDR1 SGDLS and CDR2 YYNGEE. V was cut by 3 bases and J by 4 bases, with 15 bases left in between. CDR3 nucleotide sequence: TGTGCCAGCAGCGAACAGGGCGTTGGGCCAGATACGCAGTATTTT. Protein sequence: CASSEQGVGPDTQYF.

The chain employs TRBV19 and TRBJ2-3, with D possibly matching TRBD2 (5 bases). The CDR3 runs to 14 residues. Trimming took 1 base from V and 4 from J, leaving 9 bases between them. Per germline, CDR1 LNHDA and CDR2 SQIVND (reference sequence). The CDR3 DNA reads TGTGCCAGTAGTATAGGGGGAGTGGCAGATACGCAGTATTTT. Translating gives CASSIGGVADTQYF. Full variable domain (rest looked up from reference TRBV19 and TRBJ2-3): DGGITQSPKYLFRKEGQNVTLSCEQNLNHDAMYWYRQDPGQGLRLIYYSQIVNDFQKGDIAEGYSVSREKKESFPLTVTSAQKNPTAFYLCASSIGGVADTQYFGPGTRLTVL.

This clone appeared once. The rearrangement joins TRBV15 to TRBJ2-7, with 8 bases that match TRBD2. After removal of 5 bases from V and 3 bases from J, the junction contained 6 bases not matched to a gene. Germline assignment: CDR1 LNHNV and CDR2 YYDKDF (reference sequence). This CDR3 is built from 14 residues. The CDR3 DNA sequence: TGTGCCACCAGCCGGGGACTAGAGGGCTACGAGCAGTACTTC. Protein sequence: CATSRGLEGYEQYF.

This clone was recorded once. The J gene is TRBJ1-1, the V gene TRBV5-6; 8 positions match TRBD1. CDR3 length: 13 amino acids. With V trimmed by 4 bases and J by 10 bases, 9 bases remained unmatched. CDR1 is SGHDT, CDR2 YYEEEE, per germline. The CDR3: CASSPTGVGRAFF. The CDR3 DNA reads TGTGCCAGCAGCCCGACAGGGGTGGGGAGAGCTTTCTTT.

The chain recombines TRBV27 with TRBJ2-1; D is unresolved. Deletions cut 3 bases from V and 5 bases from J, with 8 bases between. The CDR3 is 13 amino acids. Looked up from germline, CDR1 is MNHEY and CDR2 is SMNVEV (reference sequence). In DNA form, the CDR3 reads TGTGCCAGCAGTTTTTGGGCAGACAATGAGCAGTTCTTC. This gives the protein CASSFWADNEQFF.

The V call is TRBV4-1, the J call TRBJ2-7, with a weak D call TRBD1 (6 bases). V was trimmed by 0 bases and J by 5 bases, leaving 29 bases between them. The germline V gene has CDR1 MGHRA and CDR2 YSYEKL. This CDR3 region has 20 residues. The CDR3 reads CASSQDPPGTRGTFFDEQYF. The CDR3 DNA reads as TGCGCCAGCAGCCAAGATCCCCCGGGGACCAGGGGAACCTTTTTTGACGAGCAGTACTTC.

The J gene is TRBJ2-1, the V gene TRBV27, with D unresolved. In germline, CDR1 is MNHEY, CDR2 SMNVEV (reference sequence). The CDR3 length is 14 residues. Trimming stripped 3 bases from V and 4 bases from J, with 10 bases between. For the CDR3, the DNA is TGTGCCAGCAGTTTGGTGGCAGGTTACAATGAGCAGTTCTTC. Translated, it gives CASSLVAGYNEQFF.

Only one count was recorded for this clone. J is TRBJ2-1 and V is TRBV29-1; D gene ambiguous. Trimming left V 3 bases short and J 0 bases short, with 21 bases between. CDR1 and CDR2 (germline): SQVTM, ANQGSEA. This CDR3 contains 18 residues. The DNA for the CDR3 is TGCAGCGTTGACGGTGGTGGGCATACCCCCCTCTCCTACAATGAGCAGTTCTTC. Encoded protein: CSVDGGGHTPLSYNEQFF.